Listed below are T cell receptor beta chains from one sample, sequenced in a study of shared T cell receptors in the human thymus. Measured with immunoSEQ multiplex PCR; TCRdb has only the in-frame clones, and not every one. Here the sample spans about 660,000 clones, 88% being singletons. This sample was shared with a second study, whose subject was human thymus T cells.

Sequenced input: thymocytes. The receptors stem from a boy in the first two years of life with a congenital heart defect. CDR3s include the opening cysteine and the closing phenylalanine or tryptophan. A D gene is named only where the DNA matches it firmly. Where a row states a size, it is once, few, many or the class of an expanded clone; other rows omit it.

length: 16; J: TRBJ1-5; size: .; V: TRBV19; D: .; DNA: TGTGCCAGTAGCCCCTGGGGCAGGGATATCAATCAGCCCCAGCATTTT; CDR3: CASSPWGRDINQPQHF
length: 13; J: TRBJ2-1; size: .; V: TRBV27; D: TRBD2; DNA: TGTGCCAGCAGTAGCGGGAGGGCGGTTGAGCAGTTCTTC; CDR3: CASSSGRAVEQFF
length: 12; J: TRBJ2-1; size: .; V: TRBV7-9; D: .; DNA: TGTGCCAGCAGCCAAAGCCGCGGTGAGCAGTTCTTC; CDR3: CASSQSRGEQFF
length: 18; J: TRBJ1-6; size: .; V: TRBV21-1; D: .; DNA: TGTGCCAGCAGCAAAGCCTCGAAAGGGGGTCAAGTAGGTTCACCCCTCCACTTT; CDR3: CASSKASKGGQVGSPLHF
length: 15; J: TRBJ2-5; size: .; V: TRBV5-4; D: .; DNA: TGTGCCAGCAGTTCGGCATGGACACCCCAAGAGACCCAGTACTTC; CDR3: CASSSAWTPQETQYF
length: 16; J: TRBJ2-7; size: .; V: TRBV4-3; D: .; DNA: TGCGCCAGCAGCCAAGAGACAACAGGGGACTTCTACGAGCAGTACTTC; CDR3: CASSQETTGDFYEQYF
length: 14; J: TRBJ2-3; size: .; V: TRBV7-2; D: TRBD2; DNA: TGTGCCAGCAGCTCAAGACTAGCGGGCCCGACGCAGTATTTT; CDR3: CASSSRLAGPTQYF
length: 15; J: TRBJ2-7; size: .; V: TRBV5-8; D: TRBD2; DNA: TGTGCCAGCAGCTTGATACTAGCGGTTTCCTACGAGCAGTACTTC; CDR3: CASSLILAVSYEQYF
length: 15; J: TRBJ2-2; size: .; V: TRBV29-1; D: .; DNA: TGCAGCGTTGAAGTAGGGAGGGGGGACACCGGGGAGCTGTTTTTT; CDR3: CSVEVGRGDTGELFF
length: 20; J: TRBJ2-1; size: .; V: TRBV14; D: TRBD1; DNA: TGTGCCAGCAGCCAAGACCGGGACAGGCTTTTCGGGGAGTACTACAATGAGCAGTTCTTC; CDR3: CASSQDRDRLFGEYYNEQFF
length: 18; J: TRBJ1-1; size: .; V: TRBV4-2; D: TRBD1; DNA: TGTGCCAGCAGCCAATACCTATGGGACAGGGGGGACGGCACTGAAGCTTTCTTT; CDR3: CASSQYLWDRGDGTEAFF
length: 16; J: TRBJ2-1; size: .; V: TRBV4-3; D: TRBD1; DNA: TGCGCCAGCAGCCATGTACCGGGACAGCCACACAATGAGCAGTTCTTC; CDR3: CASSHVPGQPHNEQFF
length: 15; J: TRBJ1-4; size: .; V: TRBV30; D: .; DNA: TGTGCCTGGAGTGTATTTGGCAGGAACGGTGAAAAACTGTTTTTT; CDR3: CAWSVFGRNGEKLFF
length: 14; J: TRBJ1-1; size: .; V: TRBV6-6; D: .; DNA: TGTGCCAGCAGTTACAGGACACAGAACACTGAAGCTTTCTTT; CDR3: CASSYRTQNTEAFF
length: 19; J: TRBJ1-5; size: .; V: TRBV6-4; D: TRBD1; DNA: TGTGCCAGCAGCGCCTCCGGGACAGGGGAAGTAGGGAGCAATCAGCCCCAGCATTTT; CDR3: CASSASGTGEVGSNQPQHF
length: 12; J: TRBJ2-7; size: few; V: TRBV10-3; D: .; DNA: TGTGCCATCAGTGCCCAGGGTTACGAGCAGTACTTC; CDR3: CAISAQGYEQYF
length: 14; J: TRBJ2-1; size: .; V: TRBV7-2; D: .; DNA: TGTGCCAGCAGCATCCGGACATCTAACAATGAGCAGTTCTTC; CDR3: CASSIRTSNNEQFF
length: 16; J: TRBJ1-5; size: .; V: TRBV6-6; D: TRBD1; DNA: TGTGCCAGCAGTTACTCCCAGACAGGGCCTAATCAGCCCCAGCATTTT; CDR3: CASSYSQTGPNQPQHF
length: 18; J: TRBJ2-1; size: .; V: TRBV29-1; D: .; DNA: TGCAGCGTTGGCCCCTGGGTAACGGGTTCCCGGGACTACAATGAGCAGTTCTTC; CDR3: CSVGPWVTGSRDYNEQFF
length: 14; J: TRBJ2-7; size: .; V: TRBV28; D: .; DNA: TGTGCCAGCAGTTGGGCCAGGGGATCGTACGAGCAGTACTTC; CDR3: CASSWARGSYEQYF
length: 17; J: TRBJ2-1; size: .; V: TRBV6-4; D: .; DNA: TGTGCCAGCAGTGACTCTTCCAGGGGGGATTCCTACAATGAGCAGTTCTTC; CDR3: CASSDSSRGDSYNEQFF
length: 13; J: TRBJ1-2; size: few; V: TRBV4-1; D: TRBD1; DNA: TGCGCCAGCAGCCCGGGGACAGGGGGAGGCTACACCTTC; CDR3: CASSPGTGGGYTF
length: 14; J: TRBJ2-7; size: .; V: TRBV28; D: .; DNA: TGTGCCAGCAGTTTAGGGCAGGGGTTCTACGAGCAGTACTTC; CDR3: CASSLGQGFYEQYF
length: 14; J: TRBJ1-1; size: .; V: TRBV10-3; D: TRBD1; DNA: TGTGCCATGAGACAGGGGGCGATGAACACTGAAGCTTTCTTT; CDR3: CAMRQGAMNTEAFF